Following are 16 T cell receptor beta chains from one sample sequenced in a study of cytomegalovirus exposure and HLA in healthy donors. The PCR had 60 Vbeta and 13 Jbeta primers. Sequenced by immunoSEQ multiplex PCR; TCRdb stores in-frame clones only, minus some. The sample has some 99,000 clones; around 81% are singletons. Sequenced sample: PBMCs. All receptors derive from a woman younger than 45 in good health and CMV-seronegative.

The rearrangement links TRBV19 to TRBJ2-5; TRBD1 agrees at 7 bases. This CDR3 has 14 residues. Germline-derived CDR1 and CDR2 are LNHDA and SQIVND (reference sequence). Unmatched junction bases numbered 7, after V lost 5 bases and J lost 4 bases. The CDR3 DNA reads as TGTGCCAGTAGTCGTAGACAGGGACCAGAGACCCAGTACTTC. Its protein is CASSRRQGPETQYF.

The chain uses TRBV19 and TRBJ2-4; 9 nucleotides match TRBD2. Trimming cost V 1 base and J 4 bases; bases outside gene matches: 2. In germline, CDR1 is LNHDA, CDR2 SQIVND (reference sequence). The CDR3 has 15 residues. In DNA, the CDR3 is TGTGCCAGTAGTATAGGGCTAGCGGGGAAAAACATTCAGTACTTC. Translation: CASSIGLAGKNIQYF.

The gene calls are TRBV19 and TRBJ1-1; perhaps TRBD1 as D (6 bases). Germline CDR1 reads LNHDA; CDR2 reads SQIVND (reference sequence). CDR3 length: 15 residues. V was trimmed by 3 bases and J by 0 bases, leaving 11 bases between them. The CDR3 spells CASSISGGMNTEAFF. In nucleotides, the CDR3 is TGTGCCAGTAGTATCTCTGGGGGCATGAACACTGAAGCTTTCTTT.

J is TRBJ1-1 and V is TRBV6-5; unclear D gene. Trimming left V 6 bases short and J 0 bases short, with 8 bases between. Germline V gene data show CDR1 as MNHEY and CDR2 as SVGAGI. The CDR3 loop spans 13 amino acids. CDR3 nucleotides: TGTGCCAGCAGAATGACTCTGAACACTGAAGCTTTCTTT. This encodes CASRMTLNTEAFF.

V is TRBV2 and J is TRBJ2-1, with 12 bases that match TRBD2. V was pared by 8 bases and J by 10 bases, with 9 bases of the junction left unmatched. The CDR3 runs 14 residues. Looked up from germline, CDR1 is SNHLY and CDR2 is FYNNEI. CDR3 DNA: TGTGCCAGCGGTGGACTAGCGGGATCCGACGAGCAGTTCTTC. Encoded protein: CASGGLAGSDEQFF.

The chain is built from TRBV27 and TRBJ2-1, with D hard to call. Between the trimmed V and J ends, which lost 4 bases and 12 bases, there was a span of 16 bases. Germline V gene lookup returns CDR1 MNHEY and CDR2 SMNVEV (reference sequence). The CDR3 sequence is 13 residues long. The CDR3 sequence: CASSSSTPLGQFF. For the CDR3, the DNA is TGTGCCAGCAGTTCCTCGACTCCCCTCGGGCAGTTCTTC.

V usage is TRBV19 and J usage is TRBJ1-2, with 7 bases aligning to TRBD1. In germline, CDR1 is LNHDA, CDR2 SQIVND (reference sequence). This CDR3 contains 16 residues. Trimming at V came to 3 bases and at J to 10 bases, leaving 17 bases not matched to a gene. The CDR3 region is CASSIGVFRGGASYTF. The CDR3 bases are TGTGCCAGTAGTATTGGTGTTTTTCGAGGGGGCGCTTCCTACACCTTC. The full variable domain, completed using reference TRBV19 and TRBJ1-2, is DGGITQSPKYLFRKEGQNVTLSCEQNLNHDAMYWYRQDPGQGLRLIYYSQIVNDFQKGDIAEGYSVSREKKESFPLTVTSAQKNPTAFYLCASSIGVFRGGASYTFGSGTRLTVV.

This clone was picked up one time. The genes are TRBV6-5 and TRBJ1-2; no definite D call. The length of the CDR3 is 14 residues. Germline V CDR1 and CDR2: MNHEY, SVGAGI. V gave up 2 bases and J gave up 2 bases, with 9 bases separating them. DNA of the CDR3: TGTGCCAGCAGTTACAATAGGAGCAACTATGGCTACACCTTC. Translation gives CASSYNRSNYGYTF.

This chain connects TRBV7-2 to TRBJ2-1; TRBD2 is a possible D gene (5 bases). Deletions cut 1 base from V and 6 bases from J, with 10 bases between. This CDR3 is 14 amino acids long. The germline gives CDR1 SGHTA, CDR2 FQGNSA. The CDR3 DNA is TGTGCCAGCAGCTTAGAGAGGACTCCCAATGAGCAGTTCTTC. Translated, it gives CASSLERTPNEQFF.

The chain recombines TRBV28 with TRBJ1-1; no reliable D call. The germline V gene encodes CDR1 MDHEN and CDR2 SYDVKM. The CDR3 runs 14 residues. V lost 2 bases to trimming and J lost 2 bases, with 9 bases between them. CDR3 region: CASSLAVRNTEAFF. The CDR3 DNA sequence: TGTGCCAGCAGTTTAGCGGTGCGTAACACTGAAGCTTTCTTT.

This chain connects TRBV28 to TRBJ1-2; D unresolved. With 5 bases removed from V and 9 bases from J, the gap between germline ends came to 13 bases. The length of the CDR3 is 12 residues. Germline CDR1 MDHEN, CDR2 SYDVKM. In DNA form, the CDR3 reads TGTGCCAGCAGTCCCCGGGTCGGGAGCTACACCTTC. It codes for CASSPRVGSYTF.

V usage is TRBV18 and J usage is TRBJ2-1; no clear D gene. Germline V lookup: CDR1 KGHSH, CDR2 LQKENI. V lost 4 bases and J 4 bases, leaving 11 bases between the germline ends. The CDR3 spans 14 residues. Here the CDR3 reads CASSLGDSYNEQFF. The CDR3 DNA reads TGTGCCAGCTCACTAGGCGACTCATACAATGAGCAGTTCTTC. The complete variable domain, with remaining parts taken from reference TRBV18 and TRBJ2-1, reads NAGVMQNPRHLVRRRGQEARLRCSPMKGHSHVYWYRQLPEEGLKFMVYLQKENIIDESGMPKERFSAEFPKEGPSILRIQQVVRGDSAAYFCASSLGDSYNEQFFGPGTRLTVL.

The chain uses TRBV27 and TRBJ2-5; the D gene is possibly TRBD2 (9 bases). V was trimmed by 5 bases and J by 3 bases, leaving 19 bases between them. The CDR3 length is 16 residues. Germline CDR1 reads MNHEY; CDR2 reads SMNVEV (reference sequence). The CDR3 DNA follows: TGTGCCAGCAGTGGCGGGAGGGACAGGTATAAAGAGACCCAGTACTTC. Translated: CASSGGRDRYKETQYF.

Here the CDR3 DNA reads TGTGCCAGCAGCTTAGGGCTAGCGGGAGCTTCCGGGGAGCTGTTTTTT. Its protein is CASSLGLAGASGELFF. The chain links TRBV7-3 to TRBJ2-2; 10 positions agree with TRBD2. Germline V gene sequence: CDR1 SGHTA, CDR2 FQGTGA. The CDR3 consists of 16 residues. The V and J ends lost 2 bases and 6 bases, in that order; junction bases with no gene match: 6.

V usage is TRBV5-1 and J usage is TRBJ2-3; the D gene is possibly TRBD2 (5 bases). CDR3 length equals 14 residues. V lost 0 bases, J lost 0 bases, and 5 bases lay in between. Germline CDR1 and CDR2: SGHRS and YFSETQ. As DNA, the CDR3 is TGCGCCAGCAGCTTGGCGGGGAGCACAGATACGCAGTATTTT. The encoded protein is CASSLAGSTDTQYF.

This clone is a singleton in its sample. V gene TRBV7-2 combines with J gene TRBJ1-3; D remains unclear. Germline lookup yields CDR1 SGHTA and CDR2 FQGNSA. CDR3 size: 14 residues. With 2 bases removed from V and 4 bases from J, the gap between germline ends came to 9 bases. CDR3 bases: TGTGCCAGCAGCTTAAATCAGTTCGGAAACACCATATATTTT. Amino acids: CASSLNQFGNTIYF.